This note documents a single T cell receptor (beta chain) sequence. This specimen belongs to a study of T cell responses to AZD1222 COVID-19 vaccine. Using immunoSEQ multiplex PCR, the repertoire was profiled, and TCRdb retains in-frame clones only, with some absent. The sample consists of fewer than 200,000 clones, roughly nine tenths of them appearing once. The CDR3 length is 14 residues. Germline V gives CDR1 SEHNR, CDR2 FQNEAQ (reference sequence). Deletions cut 5 bases from V and 4 bases from J, with 12 bases between. Sequencing was performed on peripheral blood, taken on day 0 of AZD1222 vaccination. This TCR was recovered from an adult in good health. This chain uses TRBV7-9 with TRBJ1-3, with a weak D call TRBD1 (6 bases). CDR3 residues: CASSETGTGNTIYF. The CDR3 nucleotides are TGTGCCAGCAGCGAGACAGGCACAGGAAACACCATATATTTT.